This T cell receptor (beta chain) appears in the sequencing data of a study of T cell repertoires in cytomegalovirus infection. Across the whole study: The authors used CMV epitopes that were HLA-C-restricted (recently identified) and HLA-B-restricted (well studied). Both CMV infection and a matching HLA type were indicated by public TCR beta signatures. Notes on the study in general: Frequencies of public TCR beta families were cumulated, and this identified carriers of CMV plus the relevant HLA.

This clonotype was picked up a small number of times. Its specificity is not known. V shed 2 bases and J shed 4 bases, with 5 bases lying between them. Per germline, CDR1 LGHNA and CDR2 YNFKEQ. This CDR3 is built from 12 residues. TCRdb redid the calling of the reads with MiXCR, one entry per CDR3 protein. This table has 550,000 to 700,000 distinct CDR3 sequences, 40% appearing once. The sequences come from cultured PBMCs, collected from culture after CMV antigen stimulation. This TCR was sampled from a human donor in good health (CMV status not recorded). Some clones in this sample may be carry-over from other donors' samples. This sequence joins TRBV4-2 and TRBJ1-2; unclear D gene. The CDR3, as DNA: TGTGCCAGCAGCCAAATGCTCTATGGCTACACCTTC. The encoded protein is CASSQMLYGYTF.